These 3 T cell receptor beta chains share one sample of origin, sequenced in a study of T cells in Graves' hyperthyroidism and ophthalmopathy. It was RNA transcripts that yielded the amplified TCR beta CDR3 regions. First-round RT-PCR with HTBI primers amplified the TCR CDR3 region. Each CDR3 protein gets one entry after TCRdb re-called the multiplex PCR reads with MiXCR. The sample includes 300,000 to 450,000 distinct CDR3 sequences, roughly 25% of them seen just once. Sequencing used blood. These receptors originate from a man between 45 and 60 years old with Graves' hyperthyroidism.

The CDR3 DNA follows: TGTGCCAGCAGACCTGAGTTAGGAGTTGGCGGGGAGCTGTTTTTT. It specifies CASRPELGVGGELFF. The chain couples TRBV27 to TRBJ2-2; D gene ambiguous. Trimming removed 6 bases from V and 7 bases from J, with 18 bases in between. The CDR3 sequence is 15 residues long. The germline gives CDR1 MNHEY, CDR2 SMNVEV (reference sequence).

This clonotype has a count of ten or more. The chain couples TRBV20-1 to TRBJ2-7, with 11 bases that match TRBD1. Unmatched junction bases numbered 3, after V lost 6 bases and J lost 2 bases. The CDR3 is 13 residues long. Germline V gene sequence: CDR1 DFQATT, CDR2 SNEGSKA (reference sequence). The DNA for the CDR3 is TGCAGTGCCCCGGGACAGGGGGCCTACGAGCAGTACTTC. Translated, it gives CSAPGQGAYEQYF.

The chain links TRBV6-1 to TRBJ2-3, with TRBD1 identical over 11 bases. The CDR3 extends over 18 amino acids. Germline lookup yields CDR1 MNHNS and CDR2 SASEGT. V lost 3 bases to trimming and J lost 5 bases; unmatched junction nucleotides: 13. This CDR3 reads CASSDISRTGGFLDTQYF. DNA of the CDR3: TGTGCCAGCAGTGACATAAGTCGGACAGGGGGCTTTTTAGATACGCAGTATTTT.